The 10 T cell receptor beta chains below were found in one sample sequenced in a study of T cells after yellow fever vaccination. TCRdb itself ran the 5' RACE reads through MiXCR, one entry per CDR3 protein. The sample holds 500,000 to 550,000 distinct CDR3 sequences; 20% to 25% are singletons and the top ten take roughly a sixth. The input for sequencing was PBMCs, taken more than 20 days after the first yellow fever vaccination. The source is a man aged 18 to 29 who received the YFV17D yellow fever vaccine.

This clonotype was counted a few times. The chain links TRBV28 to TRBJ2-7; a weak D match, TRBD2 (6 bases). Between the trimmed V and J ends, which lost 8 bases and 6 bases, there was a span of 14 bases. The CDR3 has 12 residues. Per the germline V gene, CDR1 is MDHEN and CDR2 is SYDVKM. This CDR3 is CASPDAGCEQYV. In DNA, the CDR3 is TGTGCCAGCCCAGACGCGGGGTGCGAGCAGTACGTC.

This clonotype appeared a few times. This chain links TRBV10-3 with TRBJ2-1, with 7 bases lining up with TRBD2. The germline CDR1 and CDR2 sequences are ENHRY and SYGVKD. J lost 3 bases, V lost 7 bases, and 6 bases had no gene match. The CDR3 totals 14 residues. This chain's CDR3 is CAIKGGGSYNEQFF. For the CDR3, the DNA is TGTGCCATCAAAGGCGGGGGAAGCTACAATGAGCAGTTCTTC.

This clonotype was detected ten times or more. The CDR3 DNA reads TGTGCCAGCAGCTTAGAGGACACCAATCAGCCCCAGCATTTT. Its translation is CASSLEDTNQPQHF. The chain links TRBV7-9 to TRBJ1-5; D may be TRBD1 (5 bases). V lost 1 base to trimming and J lost 3 bases, with 7 bases between them. CDR1 and CDR2 from the germline V gene are SEHNR and FQNEAQ (reference sequence). There are 14 residues in the CDR3.

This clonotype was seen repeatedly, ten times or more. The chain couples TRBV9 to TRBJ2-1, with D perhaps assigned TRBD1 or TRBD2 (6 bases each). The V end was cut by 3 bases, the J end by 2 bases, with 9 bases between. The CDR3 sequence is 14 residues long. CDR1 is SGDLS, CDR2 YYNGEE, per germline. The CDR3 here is CASSGGAPYNEQFF. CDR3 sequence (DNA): TGTGCCAGCAGCGGGGGGGCCCCCTACAATGAGCAGTTCTTC.

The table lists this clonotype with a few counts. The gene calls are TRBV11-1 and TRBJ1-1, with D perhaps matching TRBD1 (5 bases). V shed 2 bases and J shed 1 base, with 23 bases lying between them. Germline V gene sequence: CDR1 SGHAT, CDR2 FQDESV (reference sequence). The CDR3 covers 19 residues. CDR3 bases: TGTGCCAGCAGCTTAACCGGGGGGAGGTGGAGTTTAGGGAACACTGAAGCTTTCTTT. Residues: CASSLTGGRWSLGNTEAFF. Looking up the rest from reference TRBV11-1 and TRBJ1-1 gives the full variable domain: EAEVAQSPRYKITEKSQAVAFWCDPISGHATLYWYRQILGQGPELLVQFQDESVVDDSQLPKDRFSAERLKGVDSTLKIQPAELGDSAMYLCASSLTGGRWSLGNTEAFFGQGTRLTVV.

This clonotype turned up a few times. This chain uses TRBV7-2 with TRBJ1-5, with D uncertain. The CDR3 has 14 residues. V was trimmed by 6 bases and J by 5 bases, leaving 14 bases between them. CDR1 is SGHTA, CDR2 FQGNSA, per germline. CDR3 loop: CASSSFYRDQPQHF. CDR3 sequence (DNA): TGTGCCAGCAGTTCATTTTACAGAGATCAGCCCCAGCATTTT. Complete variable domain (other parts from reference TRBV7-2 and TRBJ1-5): GAGVSQSPSNKVTEKGKDVELRCDPISGHTALYWYRQSLGQGLEFLIYFQGNSAPDKSGLPSDRFSAERTGGSVSTLTIQRTQQEDSAVYLCASSSFYRDQPQHFGDGTRLSIL.

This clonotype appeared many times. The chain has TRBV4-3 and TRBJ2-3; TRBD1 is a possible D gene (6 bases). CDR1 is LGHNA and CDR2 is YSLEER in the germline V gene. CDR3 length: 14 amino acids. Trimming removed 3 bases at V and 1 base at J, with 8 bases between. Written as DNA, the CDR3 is TGCGCCAGCAGCCAGACAGGAGGCACAGATACGCAGTATTTT. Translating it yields CASSQTGGTDTQYF.

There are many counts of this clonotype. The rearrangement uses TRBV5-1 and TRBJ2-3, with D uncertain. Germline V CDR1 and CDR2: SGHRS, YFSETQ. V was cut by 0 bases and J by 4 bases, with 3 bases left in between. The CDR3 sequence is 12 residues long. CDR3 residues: CASSLEADTQYF. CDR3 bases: TGCGCCAGCAGCTTGGAGGCAGATACGCAGTATTTT.

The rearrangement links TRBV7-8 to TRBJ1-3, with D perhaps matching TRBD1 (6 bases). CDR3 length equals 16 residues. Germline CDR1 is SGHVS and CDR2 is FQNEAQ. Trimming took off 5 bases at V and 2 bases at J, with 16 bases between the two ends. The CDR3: CASSERGGRAGNTIYF. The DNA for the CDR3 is TGTGCCAGCAGCGAACGTGGGGGCAGGGCTGGAAACACCATATATTTT.

The CDR3 DNA sequence: TGTGCCAGCAGCTCGACTAGCGGGGGGGCGGTGGATACGCAGTATTTT. Translating it yields CASSSTSGGAVDTQYF. The chain employs TRBV11-2 and TRBJ2-3, with 14 positions matching TRBD2. Unmatched junction bases numbered 6, after V lost 4 bases and J lost 6 bases. CDR3 length equals 16 residues. CDR1 is SGHAT and CDR2 is FQNNGV in the germline V gene.